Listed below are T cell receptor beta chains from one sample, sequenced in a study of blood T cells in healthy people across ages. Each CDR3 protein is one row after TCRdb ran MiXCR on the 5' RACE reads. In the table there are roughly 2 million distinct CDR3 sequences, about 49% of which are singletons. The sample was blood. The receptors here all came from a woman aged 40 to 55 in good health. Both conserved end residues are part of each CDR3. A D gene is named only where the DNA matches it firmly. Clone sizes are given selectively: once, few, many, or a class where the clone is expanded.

TGTGCCAGCAGCCCGTCGACTGAAACCTACGAGCAGTACTTC,CASSPSTETYEQYF,TRBV13,-,TRBJ2-7,-
TGTGCCAGCCCCGAGAGGGCGGGGGGGCCAGATGAGCAGTTCTTC,CASPERAGGPDEQFF,TRBV2,TRBD2,TRBJ2-1,-
TGTGCCAGCAGCGCGACAGGGTCTAGGGAGACCCAGTACTTC,CASSATGSRETQYF,TRBV6-1,TRBD1,TRBJ2-5,-
TGCAGTGCTAGTTCAGGACGGGAGACCCAGTACTTC,CSASSGRETQYF,TRBV20-1,-,TRBJ2-5,few
TGTGCCAGCAGTCCCGCGCAGACAGCCTACACTGAAGCTTTCTTT,CASSPAQTAYTEAFF,TRBV6-1,-,TRBJ1-1,-
TGTGCCAGCAGCGTGGGGGACAACAAAGAGACCCAGTACTTC,CASSVGDNKETQYF,TRBV9,-,TRBJ2-5,few
TGTGCCAGCAGTTACCTTCCACTGGGCTACACCTTC,CASSYLPLGYTF,TRBV28,-,TRBJ1-2,-
TGTGCCAGCAGCCAAGGGGACTCGATGGAAAGGAACGAGCAGTACTTC,CASSQGDSMERNEQYF,TRBV4-2,-,TRBJ2-7,-
TGTGCCAGCAGTCCACGGACAGGGGAAGGCTACACCTTC,CASSPRTGEGYTF,TRBV28,TRBD1,TRBJ1-2,few
TGTGCCAGCAGTACACTACTTGGGACAGGGAACTACGAGCAGTACTTC,CASSTLLGTGNYEQYF,TRBV6-5,TRBD1,TRBJ2-7,few
TGCGCCAGCAGCTTGGACTACGGTTTCGTTTACGAGCAGTACTTC,CASSLDYGFVYEQYF,TRBV5-1,-,TRBJ2-7,few
TGTGCCAGCAGCTTCACAGGGCAGCAAAAAGCTTTCTTT,CASSFTGQQKAFF,TRBV5-6,-,TRBJ1-1,-
TGTGCCAGCAGTTACGGGGACGCGGAGACCCAGTACTTC,CASSYGDAETQYF,TRBV6-2/TRBV6-3,-,TRBJ2-5,-
TGCGCCAGCAGTGAGGCTCAGGGTCGGTCCTACGAGCAGTACTTC,CASSEAQGRSYEQYF,TRBV10-2,-,TRBJ2-7,few
TGTGCCAGCAGCCAGGGCCCTTCCAGTTTTAATGAAAAACTGTTTTTT,CASSQGPSSFNEKLFF,TRBV4-2,-,TRBJ1-4,-
TGTGCCAGCCTAAGGGGGGCCGGCGCCTACGAGCAGTACTTC,CASLRGAGAYEQYF,TRBV28,-,TRBJ2-7,few
TGCGCCAGCAGCCTATTCAGGACTGGAGAGGCCTACAATGAGCAGTTCTTC,CASSLFRTGEAYNEQFF,TRBV4-3,-,TRBJ2-1,few
TGCGCCAGCAGCCAAGATTACAGGGGACAGGGCCGGTCAGATACGCAGTATTTT,CASSQDYRGQGRSDTQYF,TRBV4-3,TRBD1,TRBJ2-3,-
TGTGCCACCAGCAGAGGCATGGGACTCACTGAAGCTTTCTTT,CATSRGMGLTEAFF,TRBV15,-,TRBJ1-1,-
TGCGCCAGCAGCCAAGCCGTCGGGAGTCCTCCTAACGAGCAGTACTTC,CASSQAVGSPPNEQYF,TRBV4-3,-,TRBJ2-7,-
TGTGCCAGCAGGCATAAGGGACAGGGGGCCAAAAACATTCAGTACTTC,CASRHKGQGAKNIQYF,TRBV5-4,TRBD1,TRBJ2-4,-
TGTGCCAGCAGTTACCCCAATCAACGGTCCGGGGCCTACGAGCAGTACTTC,CASSYPNQRSGAYEQYF,TRBV6-2/TRBV6-3,-,TRBJ2-7,once
TGCAGCGTTGAAACCTGGACAGGGAGTAACTATGGCTACACCTTC,CSVETWTGSNYGYTF,TRBV29-1,TRBD1,TRBJ1-2,few
TGTGCCAGCAGTTACGTCGGGACTAACTATGGCTACACCTTC,CASSYVGTNYGYTF,TRBV6-6,-,TRBJ1-2,-
TGTGCCAGCAGTTTAAAACAGGGAAGGGGGACAGATACGCAGTATTTT,CASSLKQGRGTDTQYF,TRBV28,-,TRBJ2-3,-
TGCGCCAGCAGCCAAGACTGGGGGGCTATAGTGGGCTACACCTTC,CASSQDWGAIVGYTF,TRBV4-3,-,TRBJ1-2,-
TGCAGTGCTCCCGGCGGGGGGCCCTTTCGATACGAGCAGTACTTC,CSAPGGGPFRYEQYF,TRBV20-1,TRBD2,TRBJ2-7,few
TGTGCCACAGCGCCCGGGACACTCTACGAGCAGTACTTC,CATAPGTLYEQYF,TRBV27,-,TRBJ2-7,-
TGCGCCAGCAGCAAGGGGGACAGCACAGATACGCAGTATTTT,CASSKGDSTDTQYF,TRBV5-1,-,TRBJ2-3,once
TGTGCCAGTAGTATAGGCGGGACTACTTTCTACGAGCAGTACTTC,CASSIGGTTFYEQYF,TRBV19,TRBD2,TRBJ2-7,-
TGTGCCATCCAAACAGGGGGAGTAGGGACCCAGTACTTC,CAIQTGGVGTQYF,TRBV10-3,TRBD1,TRBJ2-5,few
TGCGCCAGCAGCCCCGAAGGGGCCCAGCACAATGAGCAGTTCTTC,CASSPEGAQHNEQFF,TRBV5-1,-,TRBJ2-1,-
TGTGCCAGCAGCCCGGGGGCGGTATTCGCCGGGGAGCTGTTTTTT,CASSPGAVFAGELFF,TRBV5-6,-,TRBJ2-2,-
TGTGCCAGCAGTTCACGACTAGCGGGGGGGCTGAAAGATACGCAGTATTTT,CASSSRLAGGLKDTQYF,TRBV27,TRBD2,TRBJ2-3,-
TGTGCCAGCAGGGGGGGACAGGGTATTAGGTCCTCCTACAATGAGCAGTTCTTC,CASRGGQGIRSSYNEQFF,TRBV6-1,TRBD1,TRBJ2-1,-
TGTGCCAGCAGCCTCGTCAACTCCTTCTCCTACGAGCAGTACTTC,CASSLVNSFSYEQYF,TRBV7-9,-,TRBJ2-7,few
TGTGCCAGCGGGATGAGGAGGGTGTCCGCCAATGAGCAGTTCTTC,CASGMRRVSANEQFF,TRBV28,-,TRBJ2-1,-
TGTGCCACCAGCAGAGATTGGGGGGGGCAAGAGACCCAGTACTTC,CATSRDWGGQETQYF,TRBV15,TRBD2,TRBJ2-5,few
TGCAGTGCTAGTGACGCCGGGACAGGGGGCGATGAGCAGTTCTTC,CSASDAGTGGDEQFF,TRBV20-1,TRBD1,TRBJ2-1,few
TGTGCCAGCAGCTTATTTTCCGTGACTAATGAGCAGTTCTTC,CASSLFSVTNEQFF,TRBV7-2,-,TRBJ2-1,-
TGCAGTGCCCCTTCGAACCGGTACACAGATACGCAGTATTTT,CSAPSNRYTDTQYF,TRBV20-1,-,TRBJ2-3,-
TGTGCCAGCAGTTTTCGAGTTGGGGATCAGCCCCAGCATTTT,CASSFRVGDQPQHF,TRBV27,-,TRBJ1-5,-
TGTGCCAGCAGCGTAGGTGTTCACAGAACCTACGAGCAGTACTTC,CASSVGVHRTYEQYF,TRBV9,-,TRBJ2-7,-
TGCGCCAGCAGCCAAGGGGGAGGGATAAACGAGCAGTACTTC,CASSQGGGINEQYF,TRBV4-3,TRBD2,TRBJ2-7,few
TGTGCCAGCAGCGCTCCGAGGGGTAACTCCTACGAGCAGTACTTC,CASSAPRGNSYEQYF,TRBV6-6,-,TRBJ2-7,many
TGTGCCAGCAGTTTACCGCTAGTGAGAGATACGCAGTATTTT,CASSLPLVRDTQYF,TRBV28,-,TRBJ2-3,few
TGTGCCAGCAGCGCCGACAGTAATTCACCCCTCCACTTT,CASSADSNSPLHF,TRBV27,-,TRBJ1-6,-
TGCGCCAGCAGCTTGTCGATAGACAGGGAGGCGTTCTTC,CASSLSIDREAFF,TRBV5-1,-,TRBJ2-1,-
TGCAGTGCTAGAGATGAGGGCGGAAAACTGTTTTTT,CSARDEGGKLFF,TRBV20-1,-,TRBJ1-4,-
TGCAGTGCTAGAGAGCCGACTAGCGGGGGGGCCAATGAGCAGTTCTTC,CSAREPTSGGANEQFF,TRBV20-1,TRBD2,TRBJ2-1,-
TGTGCCAGCAGTTCGAGCAGGACAGGGATCTACAATGAGCAGTTCTTC,CASSSSRTGIYNEQFF,TRBV12-3/TRBV12-4,TRBD1,TRBJ2-1,-
TGTGCCAGCAGCTTAGAGGGCAGCAGTCCCTATGGCTACACCTTC,CASSLEGSSPYGYTF,TRBV7-8,-,TRBJ1-2,-
TGTGCCAGCAGCTTGTCGGTTGACTGTGGCTACACCTTC,CASSLSVDCGYTF,TRBV5-5,-,TRBJ1-2,few
TGTGCCAGCAGTTACTGGGGGGGCTATGACTATGGCTACACCTTC,CASSYWGGYDYGYTF,TRBV6-5,-,TRBJ1-2,-
TGTGCCAGCAGTGAAGCGCTCGGGGGGCAGCCCCAGCATTTT,CASSEALGGQPQHF,TRBV2,-,TRBJ1-5,-
TGCGCCAGCAGCTTGGACAGGGGGGTCGAGCAGTACTTC,CASSLDRGVEQYF,TRBV5-1,TRBD1,TRBJ2-7,-
TGTGCCAGCAGCCAAGCACCGGGACAGGGCGAGCAGTACTTC,CASSQAPGQGEQYF,TRBV3-1,TRBD1,TRBJ2-7,-
TGCGCCAGCGACCTTGGGAGCGGCGATACGCAGTATTTT,CASDLGSGDTQYF,TRBV4-1,-,TRBJ2-3,-
TGTGCCAGCAGCTTACCTCCCACAGATACGCAGTATTTT,CASSLPPTDTQYF,TRBV7-2,-,TRBJ2-3,many